The 28 T cell receptor beta chains listed next were all sequenced from one sample in a study of blood T cell repertoires in COVID-19. The table came from immunoSEQ multiplex PCR; TCRdb's copy has only in-frame clones and leaves some out. The sample records around 260,000 clones, about 89% being singletons. Sequencing was performed on peripheral blood. Receptors were obtained from a woman between 45 and 65 years old with acute or convalescent COVID-19.

V is TRBV7-9 and J is TRBJ2-5; TRBD2 is a possible D gene (5 bases). Germline-derived CDR1 and CDR2 are SEHNR and FQNEAQ (reference sequence). V was cut by 7 bases and J by 5 bases, with 20 bases left in between. This CDR3 has 15 residues. CDR3 nucleotides: TGTGCCAGCATACACGGAGGTTCCCACTTCGAGACCCAGTACTTC. Protein: CASIHGGSHFETQYF.

This sequence joins TRBV24-1 and TRBJ2-3; a possible D gene is TRBD2 (6 bases). Germline CDR1 KGHDR, CDR2 SFDVKD. This CDR3 contains 20 residues. The V and J ends lost 2 bases and 0 bases respectively, with 23 bases between them. DNA for the CDR3: TGTGCCACCAGTGATTCGTGGGATCCCGGGAGCAGTACTAGCACAGATACGCAGTATTTT. It translates to CATSDSWDPGSSTSTDTQYF.

The chain carries TRBV19 and TRBJ1-4; 11 nucleotides match TRBD1. The germline V gene encodes CDR1 LNHDA and CDR2 SQIVND (reference sequence). The CDR3 spans 17 residues. V dropped 4 bases and J dropped 6; count of bases not matched to a gene: 10. DNA of the CDR3: TGTGCCAGTAGTACCAGGGGACAGGGGGGCATGGATGAAAAACTGTTTTTT. Residues: CASSTRGQGGMDEKLFF.

V and J are TRBV3-1 (or the pseudogene TRBV3-2) and TRBJ1-4; D unclear. The V end was cut by 0 bases, the J end by 3 bases, with 11 bases between. This CDR3 region has 16 residues. Germline values: CDR1 LGHDT, CDR2 YNNKEL (reference sequence). As DNA, the CDR3 is TGTGCCAGCAGCCAAGAACTCAGGATCGCTAATGAAAAACTGTTTTTT. This gives the protein CASSQELRIANEKLFF.

The rearrangement joins TRBV24-1 to TRBJ2-7; a possible D gene is TRBD1 (6 bases). V gave up 3 bases and J gave up 5 bases, with 25 bases separating them. This CDR3 is 18 amino acids long. Germline lookup yields CDR1 KGHDR and CDR2 SFDVKD. Here the CDR3 DNA reads TGTGCCACCAGTGATCCTAGCCCCGACAAGGCAGGGGAAAACGAGCAGTACTTC. Translating it yields CATSDPSPDKAGENEQYF.

This chain connects TRBV15 to TRBJ1-5; no firm D call. CDR1 and CDR2 from the germline V gene are LNHNV and YYDKDF (reference sequence). Trimming removed 3 bases from V and 1 base from J, with 16 bases in between. This CDR3 contains 17 residues. CDR3 bases: TGTGCCACCAGCAGGGATCGTGGAGGGCAGAGCAATCAGCCCCAGCATTTT. This sequence encodes CATSRDRGGQSNQPQHF.

This clone was observed many times. This chain joins TRBV3-1 (or the pseudogene TRBV3-2) and TRBJ1-2; possible D gene TRBD1, 5 bases. Trimming shortened V by 1 base and J by 7 bases, and 16 bases separated the two germline ends. This CDR3 contains 15 residues. Germline V gene sequence: CDR1 LGHDT, CDR2 YNNKEL (reference sequence). In DNA form, the CDR3 reads TGTGCCAGCAGCCAAGCGCAGGGTGAAGTGTCTGGCTACACCTTC. Translating it yields CASSQAQGEVSGYTF.

V is TRBV5-1 and J is TRBJ2-2; 7 bases agree with TRBD1. The junction had 3 bases not matched to a gene; V was cut back by 4 bases and J by 0 bases. Germline CDR1 reads SGHRS; CDR2 reads YFSETQ. This CDR3 region has 15 residues. This CDR3 is CASSRDRANTGELFF. CDR3 DNA sequence: TGCGCCAGCAGCAGGGACAGAGCGAACACCGGGGAGCTGTTTTTT. Based on the CDR3 plus reference TRBV5-1 and TRBJ2-2, the full variable domain is KAGVTQTPRYLIKTRGQQVTLSCSPISGHRSVSWYQQTPGQGLQFLFEYFSETQRNKGNFPGRFSGRQFSNSRSEMNVSTLELGDSALYLCASSRDRANTGELFFGEGSRLTVL.

V gene TRBV10-3 combines with J gene TRBJ2-3, with 8 bases identical to TRBD1. Germline CDR1 ENHRY, CDR2 SYGVKD. V was clipped by 4 bases and J by 1 base; unmatched bases: 7. CDR3 size: 16 residues. CDR3 sequence (DNA): TGTGCCATCAGTGGTCAGCAGGGGGCAGGCACAGATACGCAGTATTTT. It yields the protein CAISGQQGAGTDTQYF.

The genes are TRBV28 and TRBJ1-4; 8 nucleotides line up with TRBD1. V lost 6 bases to trimming and J lost 5 bases; unmatched junction nucleotides: 5. CDR1 MDHEN and CDR2 SYDVKM come from the germline V gene. CDR3 length: 14 amino acids. The CDR3 spells CASRGQAKNEKLFF. For the CDR3, the DNA is TGTGCCAGCAGGGGACAGGCTAAGAATGAAAAACTGTTTTTT.

Only a few counts were recorded for this clone. The J gene is TRBJ1-6, the V gene TRBV7-2; maybe TRBD1 (6 bases). The V gene's germline CDR1 is SGHTA and CDR2 FQGNSA. The CDR3 has 15 amino acids. V gave up 3 bases and J gave up 9 bases, with 15 bases separating them. CDR3 bases: TGTGCCAGCAGCTTCCGGGGGCGCGGGGGTTCACCCCTCCACTTT. As protein: CASSFRGRGGSPLHF.

V gene TRBV28 combines with J gene TRBJ1-5; tentatively, D is TRBD1 (6 bases). Looked up from germline, CDR1 is MDHEN and CDR2 is SYDVKM. The CDR3 extends over 14 amino acids. Trimming shortened V by 3 bases and J by 7 bases, and 13 bases separated the two germline ends. CDR3 sequence (DNA): TGTGCCAGCAGTTTGGGGGCGATGGGCCAGCCCCAGCATTTT. Protein: CASSLGAMGQPQHF.

The V and J genes are TRBV28 and TRBJ2-5, with TRBD2 matching over 9 bases. The CDR3 spans 16 residues. CDR1 is MDHEN and CDR2 is SYDVKM in the germline V gene. V lost 9 bases and J lost 3; bases outside the gene matches: 14. The CDR3 coding sequence is TGTGCCAGTGGGGATCTAGGGCGGGAGGGGAAAGAGACCCAGTACTTC. It encodes CASGDLGREGKETQYF.

The CDR3 coding sequence is TGCAGCGTTGTCCTTAGCGGGAGAGGAGGAGATACGCAGTATTTT. Translation gives CSVVLSGRGGDTQYF. This sequence joins TRBV29-1 and TRBJ2-3; 9 bases are a match to TRBD2. With 4 bases clipped from V and 5 bases from J, the junction kept 10 bases outside the gene matches. The CDR3 runs to 15 residues. The germline V gene encodes CDR1 SQVTM and CDR2 ANQGSEA.

The V call is TRBV19, the J call TRBJ1-1; TRBD1 might be the D (6 bases). Deletions cut 6 bases from V and 2 bases from J, with 19 bases between. The CDR3 length is 16 residues. Germline V gene lookup returns CDR1 LNHDA and CDR2 SQIVND (reference sequence). The CDR3 nucleotides read TGTGCCAGTAGGAGTTTATGGGACACACTTAACACTGAAGCTTTCTTT. Translating it yields CASRSLWDTLNTEAFF.

V is TRBV19 and J is TRBJ2-7; D might be TRBD2 (6 bases). V dropped 3 bases and J dropped 6 bases, with 18 bases sitting between them. Per germline, CDR1 LNHDA and CDR2 SQIVND (reference sequence). The CDR3 covers 15 residues. This CDR3 is CASSISRGSRSEQYF. CDR3 DNA sequence: TGTGCCAGTAGTATCTCACGGGGGAGCAGGTCCGAGCAGTACTTC.

This CDR3 is CASSRGQSFGGYTF. The CDR3 region has the DNA TGTGCCAGCAGCAGGGGACAGAGTTTCGGTGGCTACACCTTC. The V gene is TRBV7-3, the J gene TRBJ1-2; the match to TRBD1 covers 7 bases. Germline V lookup: CDR1 SGHTA, CDR2 FQGTGA. The CDR3 is 14 residues long. The V segment lost 5 bases and the J segment 7 bases; nucleotides outside the gene matches: 10.

V and J are TRBV4-3 and TRBJ1-5, with 9 bases identical to TRBD1. The CDR3 consists of 14 residues. The ends lost 1 base at V and 5 bases at J; junction bases unmatched: 0. Germline V CDR1 and CDR2: LGHNA, YSLEER. CDR3 in DNA: TGCGCCAGCAGCCAAGGACAGGGGGATCAGCCCCAGCATTTT. The encoded protein is CASSQGQGDQPQHF.

This chain links TRBV7-2 with TRBJ1-5, with 11 bases fitting TRBD1. Germline trimming cut 3 bases from V and 9 bases from J; bases unmatched to any gene: 7. Germline CDR1 SGHTA, CDR2 FQGNSA. CDR3 length equals 15 residues. The CDR3 DNA sequence: TGTGCCAGCAGCTTTGGACAGGGGGCCGGTTGGCCCCAGCATTTT. Its translation: CASSFGQGAGWPQHF.

This chain uses TRBV5-1 with TRBJ2-1; possibly TRBD2 for D (5 bases). The CDR3 spans 14 residues. In germline, CDR1 is SGHRS, CDR2 YFSETQ. V lost 3 bases, J lost 7 bases, and 14 bases lay in between. CDR3 protein: CASSSEGNYNEQFF. The CDR3 coding sequence is TGCGCCAGCAGCTCAGAGGGAAATTATAATGAGCAGTTCTTC.

The chain joins TRBV28 to TRBJ1-4; the D gene is possibly TRBD1 (6 bases). The CDR3 is made up of 17 amino acids. The germline CDR1 and CDR2 sequences are MDHEN and SYDVKM. Trimming cost V 3 bases and J 2 bases, with 16 bases left between them. CDR3 sequence: CASSFSGGGLTNEKLFF. Here the CDR3 DNA reads TGTGCCAGCAGTTTCTCGGGGGGCGGGTTGACTAATGAAAAACTGTTTTTT.

The chain is built from TRBV5-1 and TRBJ2-7; 11 positions match TRBD2. The CDR3 is made up of 14 amino acids. V gave up 1 base and J gave up 6 bases; unmatched junction bases: 3. The V gene's germline CDR1 is SGHRS and CDR2 YFSETQ. In DNA, the CDR3 is TGCGCCAGCAGCTTGCGACTAGCGGGAACCGAGCAGTACTTC. Residues: CASSLRLAGTEQYF. The variable domain in full, completed from reference TRBV5-1 and TRBJ2-7, reads KAGVTQTPRYLIKTRGQQVTLSCSPISGHRSVSWYQQTPGQGLQFLFEYFSETQRNKGNFPGRFSGRQFSNSRSEMNVSTLELGDSALYLCASSLRLAGTEQYFGPGTRLTVT.

The chain combines TRBV28 with TRBJ2-3; 12 nucleotides line up with TRBD2. In germline, CDR1 is MDHEN, CDR2 SYDVKM. The CDR3 consists of 17 residues. Trimming removed 2 bases from V and 4 bases from J; junction bases left unmatched: 7. This CDR3 is CASSLGGLAGFSDTQYF. As DNA, the CDR3 is TGTGCCAGCAGTTTAGGAGGACTAGCGGGATTCTCAGATACGCAGTATTTT.

The rearrangement joins TRBV30 to TRBJ1-4, with TRBD1 matching over 8 bases. Unmatched junction bases numbered 5, after V lost 4 bases and J lost 10 bases. CDR3 length equals 12 residues. Germline CDR1 and CDR2: GTSNPN and SVGIG (reference sequence). The CDR3 loop reads CAWKDRVGKLFF. The CDR3 DNA sequence: TGTGCCTGGAAGGACAGGGTTGGAAAACTGTTTTTT. The variable domain in full, completed from reference TRBV30 and TRBJ1-4, reads SQTIHQWPATLVQPVGSPLSLECTVEGTSNPNLYWYRQAAGRGLQLLFYSVGIGQISSEVPQNLSASRPQDRQFILSSKKLLLSDSGFYLCAWKDRVGKLFFGSGTQLSVL.

The chain uses TRBV7-3 and TRBJ1-6; TRBD1 aligns across 9 bases. V lost 3 bases, J lost 0 bases, and 0 bases stayed unmatched. The V gene's germline CDR1 is SGHTA and CDR2 FQGTGA. The CDR3 is 16 amino acids. CDR3: CASSLTGGSYNSPLHF. CDR3 in DNA: TGTGCCAGCAGCTTGACAGGGGGCTCCTATAATTCACCCCTCCACTTT.

V is TRBV7-9 and J is TRBJ2-7, with 10 positions matching TRBD2. After removal of 5 bases from V and 3 bases from J, the junction contained 4 bases not matched to a gene. Germline assignment: CDR1 SEHNR and CDR2 FQNEAQ (reference sequence). The CDR3 is made up of 14 amino acids. The CDR3 DNA is TGTGCCAGCAGCCTTCTAGCGGGAGACTACGAGCAGTACTTC. It codes for CASSLLAGDYEQYF.

The gene calls are TRBV7-8 and TRBJ2-4; 8 positions match TRBD2. The CDR3 length is 13 residues. V trimming: 5 bases; J trimming: 10 bases; junction bases outside the gene matches: 7. Germline V gene lookup returns CDR1 SGHVS and CDR2 FQNEAQ. DNA for the CDR3: TGTGCCAGCAGCCGAGGACTAGCCAATATTCAGTACTTC. Translated: CASSRGLANIQYF.

This chain links TRBV29-1 with TRBJ2-2; no firm D call. In germline, CDR1 is SQVTM, CDR2 ANQGSEA. V lost 6 bases to trimming and J lost 2 bases, with 19 bases between them. This CDR3 has 16 residues. The CDR3 nucleotides are TGCAGCGTGGAGATGGCCTCGAACATTAACACCGGGGAGCTGTTTTTT. This translates into CSVEMASNINTGELFF.